This section outlines one T cell receptor beta chain sequence together with its context. This specimen belongs to a study of blood T cell repertoires in COVID-19. The table came from immunoSEQ multiplex PCR; TCRdb's copy has only in-frame clones and leaves some out. The table lists 85,000 to 95,000 clones, around nine tenths of them singletons. The CDR3 length is 15 residues. V was trimmed by 2 bases and J by 3 bases, leaving 10 bases between them. CDR1 KGHSH and CDR2 LQKENI come from the germline V gene. Sequencing was performed on peripheral blood. The TCR was taken from a man aged 60-69 years with COVID-19, enrolled during active disease. J is TRBJ2-2 and V is TRBV18; D remains unclear. The CDR3 protein is CASSPITEYTGELFF. In nucleotides, the CDR3 is TGTGCCAGCTCACCAATCACAGAATACACCGGGGAGCTGTTTTTT.